This is a list of T cell receptor beta chains from one sample in a study of blood T cells in healthy people across ages. TCRdb re-called the 5' RACE reads with MiXCR, one entry per CDR3 protein. The sample holds around 900,000 distinct CDR3 sequences, roughly 50% seen once. The sample was blood. The receptors originated from a woman aged 60 to 75 in good health. CDR3s include the opening cysteine and the closing phenylalanine or tryptophan. D genes are given only for firm matches. Rows give clone size only sometimes, using once, few, many, or a class for an expanded clone.

J gene	V gene	D gene	clone size	CDR3 protein	CDR3 DNA
TRBJ2-7	TRBV27	-	few	CASSLVGPAYEQYF	TGTGCCAGCAGTTTAGTCGGCCCCGCCTACGAGCAGTACTTC
TRBJ1-4	TRBV12-3/TRBV12-4	-	-	CASSLSPPGTGSEKLFF	TGTGCCAGCAGTTTGTCCCCCCCCGGGACGGGATCTGAAAAACTGTTTTTT
TRBJ2-1	TRBV7-9	-	-	CASSPLGRINNEQFF	TGTGCCAGCAGCCCGCTCGGGCGGATCAACAATGAGCAGTTCTTC
TRBJ2-1	TRBV24-1	TRBD2	-	CATSEGTSGGNEQFF	TGTGCCACCAGTGAGGGGACTAGCGGGGGAAATGAGCAGTTCTTC
TRBJ2-3	TRBV27	-	-	CASSPTRGITDTQYF	TGTGCCAGCAGTCCTACCCGGGGCATCACAGATACGCAGTATTTT
TRBJ2-3	TRBV12-3/TRBV12-4	TRBD1	-	CASSLGTGLLGFPDTQYF	TGTGCCAGCAGTTTAGGGACAGGATTACTAGGATTCCCAGATACGCAGTATTTT
TRBJ2-2	TRBV18	-	-	CASTPSQDGELFF	TGTGCCAGTACACCCTCTCAGGACGGGGAGCTGTTTTTT
TRBJ1-5	TRBV7-6	TRBD1	-	CASSRAGGMNQPQHF	TGTGCCAGCAGTAGGGCAGGGGGTATGAATCAGCCCCAGCATTTT
TRBJ2-7	TRBV25-1	-	-	CASRTTGRGQYEQYF	TGTGCCAGCAGGACGACCGGGCGAGGACAGTACGAGCAGTACTTC
TRBJ2-5	TRBV4-2	-	-	CASSQGVSRGETQYF	TGTGCCAGCAGCCAAGGGGTTAGCAGAGGGGAGACCCAGTACTTC
TRBJ2-5	TRBV4-1	TRBD2	-	CASSQEGGGLAGPALKTQYF	TGCGCCAGCAGCCAAGAGGGGGGAGGACTAGCGGGACCGGCCTTAAAGACCCAGTACTTC
TRBJ2-7	TRBV30	-	-	CAWTLGVGAYEQYF	TGTGCCTGGACCTTAGGTGTAGGAGCCTACGAGCAGTACTTC
TRBJ2-7	TRBV7-2	TRBD1	-	CASSLFGQVVSYEQYF	TGTGCCAGCAGCCTATTTGGACAGGTCGTATCCTACGAGCAGTACTTC
TRBJ2-7	TRBV4-2	-	few	CASAALNPTYEQYF	TGTGCCAGCGCGGCCCTAAACCCAACCTACGAGCAGTACTTC
TRBJ2-3	TRBV10-3	TRBD2	-	CAIGLAQSTDTQYF	TGTGCCATCGGACTAGCACAAAGCACAGATACGCAGTATTTT
TRBJ1-4	TRBV7-2	-	few	CASSPAGATNEKLFF	TGTGCCAGCAGCCCCGCGGGGGCAACTAATGAAAAACTGTTTTTT
TRBJ1-6	TRBV12-3/TRBV12-4	-	-	CASSLGGFSPLHF	TGTGCCAGCAGTTTAGGAGGGTTCTCACCCCTCCACTTT
TRBJ2-3	TRBV9	-	many	CASSVAPITDTQYF	TGTGCCAGCAGCGTAGCCCCAATTACAGATACGCAGTATTTT
TRBJ2-1	TRBV7-2	-	-	CASSFGGQGYNEQFF	TGTGCCAGCAGCTTTGGCGGGCAGGGCTACAATGAGCAGTTCTTC
TRBJ2-5	TRBV20-1	-	-	CSAPSPRGPQYF	TGCAGTGCCCCCTCCCCCCGGGGGCCCCAGTACTTC
TRBJ1-1	TRBV20-1	TRBD1	-	CSAWGQTNTEAFF	TGCAGTGCCTGGGGACAGACGAACACTGAAGCTTTCTTT
TRBJ2-5	TRBV29-1	-	few	CSVGQTQETQYF	TGCAGCGTTGGGCAGACTCAAGAGACCCAGTACTTC
TRBJ2-3	TRBV24-1	TRBD2	medium-sized	CATSDPRLAGVNSDTQYF	TGTGCCACCAGTGACCCGCGACTAGCGGGAGTCAATTCAGATACGCAGTATTTT
TRBJ2-7	TRBV4-1	-	few	CASSQPGRAGMNEQYF	TGCGCCAGCAGCCAACCAGGACGGGCGGGAATGAACGAGCAGTACTTC
TRBJ2-3	TRBV4-1	-	-	CASSQDLAIDTQYF	TGCGCCAGCAGCCAAGATTTGGCCATAGATACGCAGTATTTT
TRBJ2-7	TRBV3-1	-	-	CASSLRIGPGDRYEQYF	TGTGCCAGCAGCCTAAGGATCGGACCAGGGGACCGTTACGAGCAGTACTTC
TRBJ2-3	TRBV20-1	TRBD2	-	CSAREVEETSTDTQYF	TGCAGTGCTAGAGAGGTCGAAGAGACTAGCACAGACACGCAGTATTTT
TRBJ2-1	TRBV27	-	-	CASSLNGSPSYNEQFF	TGTGCCAGCAGTTTAAACGGGAGCCCCTCCTACAATGAGCAGTTCTTC
TRBJ2-3	TRBV20-1	TRBD1	once	CSALDRVFTDTQYF	TGCAGTGCTCTGGACAGGGTGTTCACAGATACGCAGTATTTT
TRBJ2-5	TRBV6-2/TRBV6-3	-	-	CASSYLPPGHNQEAQYF	TGTGCCAGCAGTTACCTACCCCCGGGACATAACCAAGAGGCCCAGTACTTC
TRBJ1-4	TRBV20-1	-	-	CSATGGAPAVAEKLFF	TGCAGTGCTACGGGGGGAGCCCCAGCGGTGGCTGAAAAACTGTTTTTT
TRBJ1-6	TRBV2	-	-	CASSDSGNSPLHF	TGTGCCAGCAGTGATAGCGGGAATTCACCCCTCCACTTT
TRBJ1-1	TRBV6-5	-	-	CASSLYGTNTEAFF	TGTGCCAGCAGCCTCTACGGAACCAACACTGAAGCTTTCTTT
TRBJ2-3	TRBV20-1	TRBD2	few	CTAPGLPNTDTQYF	TGCACCGCCCCGGGACTACCGAACACAGATACGCAGTATTTT
TRBJ2-1	TRBV5-6	-	-	CASSLWTPKSSYNEQFF	TGTGCCAGCAGCTTGTGGACACCAAAGAGCTCCTACAATGAGCAGTTCTTC